These 25 T cell receptor beta chains were all obtained from the same sample, sequenced in a study of blood T cell repertoires in COVID-19. Data came from immunoSEQ multiplex PCR; TCRdb stores just in-frame clones and leaves some out. This repertoire shows some 150,000 clones, around nine tenths found once; its top ten account for 8.6%. Sequencing input: peripheral blood. Receptor source: a woman between 45 and 65 years old with active or convalescent COVID-19.

This chain joins TRBV7-8 and TRBJ1-1, with TRBD1 matching over 8 bases. With 9 bases clipped from V and 4 bases from J, the junction kept 10 bases outside the gene matches. The CDR3 loop spans 14 amino acids. The V gene's germline CDR1 is SGHVS and CDR2 FQNEAQ. The CDR3 nucleotides are TGTGCCAGTACCCCCGGGACAGGTGTCACTGAAGCTTTCTTT. It is translated as CASTPGTGVTEAFF.

The chain uses TRBV19 and TRBJ2-7; a weak D match, TRBD2 (5 bases). The CDR3 runs to 13 residues. Germline V lookup: CDR1 LNHDA, CDR2 SQIVND (reference sequence). The V end lost 4 bases, the J end lost 4 bases, and 11 bases lay between the germline ends. This chain's CDR3 is CASSTPGSYEQYF. The CDR3 bases are TGTGCCAGTAGTACGCCGGGGTCTTACGAGCAGTACTTC.

J is TRBJ1-1 and V is TRBV19; 7 bases line up with TRBD1. The CDR3 extends over 14 amino acids. Germline assignment: CDR1 LNHDA and CDR2 SQIVND (reference sequence). V gave up 3 bases and J gave up 0 bases; unmatched junction bases: 1. The chain's CDR3 is CASSMTGMNTEAFF. Here the CDR3 DNA reads TGTGCCAGTAGTATGACAGGGATGAACACTGAAGCTTTCTTT.

In this sample, this clone turned up a few times. V usage is TRBV6-5 and J usage is TRBJ1-2, with D tentatively TRBD1 (5 bases). The germline V and J ends were trimmed by 5 bases and 5 bases, with 9 bases remaining between them. This CDR3 contains 12 residues. The germline V gene has CDR1 MNHEY and CDR2 SVGAGI. CDR3 sequence: CASSRDRYGYTF. In DNA, the CDR3 is TGTGCCAGCAGTAGAGACAGATATGGCTACACCTTC.

This chain joins TRBV7-8 and TRBJ1-6; the match to TRBD1 covers 8 bases. The germline gives CDR1 SGHVS, CDR2 FQNEAQ. CDR3 length equals 15 residues. Trimming cost V 6 bases and J 5 bases; bases outside gene matches: 6. The DNA for the CDR3 is TGTGCCAGCAGGCGAGGGACAGGTCATAATTCACCCCTCCACTTT. It encodes CASRRGTGHNSPLHF.

This chain joins TRBV18 and TRBJ1-1; TRBD1 is a possible D gene (6 bases). Germline assignment: CDR1 KGHSH and CDR2 LQKENI. V lost 3 bases and J 6 bases, leaving 17 bases between the germline ends. CDR3 length: 15 amino acids. In DNA, the CDR3 is TGTGCCAGCTCACCGGGACGGGACATCATGCCTGAAGCTTTCTTT. This translates into CASSPGRDIMPEAFF. Using reference TRBV18 and TRBJ1-1 for the parts outside the CDR3, the full variable domain is NAGVMQNPRHLVRRRGQEARLRCSPMKGHSHVYWYRQLPEEGLKFMVYLQKENIIDESGMPKERFSAEFPKEGPSILRIQQVVRGDSAAYFCASSPGRDIMPEAFFGQGTRLTVV.

The chain uses TRBV7-9 and TRBJ1-1; D ambiguous. With 3 bases removed from V and 10 bases from J, the gap between germline ends came to 12 bases. CDR1 SEHNR and CDR2 FQNEAQ come from the germline V gene (reference sequence). The CDR3 sequence is 12 residues long. The DNA for the CDR3 is TGTGCCAGCAGCTTGGGTGCCGCGGTAGCTTTCTTT. It translates to CASSLGAAVAFF. Variable domain in full (rest from reference TRBV7-9 and TRBJ1-1): DTGVSQNPRHKITKRGQNVTFRCDPISEHNRLYWYRQTLGQGPEFLTYFQNEAQLEKSRLLSDRFSAERPKGSFSTLEIQRTEQGDSAMYLCASSLGAAVAFFGQGTRLTVV.

This chain joins TRBV30 and TRBJ2-7; weak D call: TRBD1 (6 bases). Germline V lookup: CDR1 GTSNPN, CDR2 SVGIG (reference sequence). The CDR3 loop spans 13 amino acids. With 6 bases removed from V and 2 bases from J, the gap between germline ends came to 14 bases. The CDR3 sequence: CACWGRATYEQYF. Written as DNA, the CDR3 is TGTGCCTGTTGGGGGCGGGCTACCTACGAGCAGTACTTC. Complete variable domain (other parts from reference TRBV30 and TRBJ2-7): SQTIHQWPATLVQPVGSPLSLECTVEGTSNPNLYWYRQAAGRGLQLLFYSVGIGQISSEVPQNLSASRPQDRQFILSSKKLLLSDSGFYLCACWGRATYEQYFGPGTRLTVT.

J is TRBJ1-4 and V is TRBV28, with TRBD1 matching over 7 bases. Germline values: CDR1 MDHEN, CDR2 SYDVKM. This CDR3 has 14 residues. Germline trimming cut 6 bases from V and 7 bases from J; bases unmatched to any gene: 8. Written as DNA, the CDR3 is TGTGCCAGCAGAAGACAGGGTGAAGGTGAAAAACTGTTTTTT. Its translation is CASRRQGEGEKLFF.

This chain connects TRBV2 to TRBJ1-2; 7 nucleotides agree with TRBD1. The V and J ends lost 5 bases and 4 bases, in that order; junction bases with no gene match: 4. Germline loops: CDR1 SNHLY, CDR2 FYNNEI. The CDR3 contains 13 residues. The CDR3 DNA follows: TGTGCCAGCAGTCTAGGGGGCAGCTATGGCTACACCTTC. This codes for CASSLGGSYGYTF.

This chain links TRBV9 with TRBJ2-5; 7 bases match TRBD1. The CDR3 covers 16 residues. The junction had 13 bases not matched to a gene; V was cut back by 4 bases and J by 4 bases. Germline V gene data show CDR1 as SGDLS and CDR2 as YYNGEE. The CDR3 protein is CASSLKTGSERETQYF. CDR3 DNA sequence: TGTGCCAGCAGCTTGAAGACAGGGTCGGAACGAGAGACCCAGTACTTC. Looking up the rest from reference TRBV9 and TRBJ2-5 gives the full variable domain: DSGVTQTPKHLITATGQRVTLRCSPRSGDLSVYWYQQSLDQGLQFLIQYYNGEERAKGNILERFSAQQFPDLHSELNLSSLELGDSALYFCASSLKTGSERETQYFGPGTRLLVL.

This chain uses TRBV2 with TRBJ1-2; 11 positions match TRBD1. V lost 1 base, J lost 3 bases, and 7 bases stayed unmatched. CDR1 and CDR2 (germline): SNHLY, FYNNEI. This CDR3 is 17 amino acids long. The CDR3 is CASSEVGTGGRDYGYTF. CDR3 coding DNA: TGTGCCAGCAGTGAAGTAGGGACAGGGGGGAGGGACTATGGCTACACCTTC.

This sequence joins TRBV11-2 and TRBJ2-7, with 8 bases matching TRBD1. J gave up 7 bases and V 0 bases, and 5 bases lay outside the gene matches. Germline V lookup: CDR1 SGHAT, CDR2 FQNNGV. This CDR3 is built from 14 residues. The DNA of the CDR3 is TGTGCCAGCAGCTTAGATCATCAGGGGGCAGAGCAGTACTTC. Protein: CASSLDHQGAEQYF.

The chain joins TRBV19 to TRBJ1-5; D is unclear. CDR3 length: 11 residues. Germline V gene data show CDR1 as LNHDA and CDR2 as SQIVND (reference sequence). V lost 4 bases to trimming and J lost 11 bases, with 9 bases between them. CDR3 region: CASSRGGTQHF. CDR3 coding DNA: TGTGCCAGTAGTAGAGGCGGAACCCAGCATTTT.

The V gene is TRBV6-5, the J gene TRBJ1-1, with a weak D call TRBD1 (6 bases). Germline CDR1 is MNHEY and CDR2 is SVGAGI. The CDR3 spans 15 residues. Trimming stripped 4 bases from V and 4 bases from J, with 16 bases between. The CDR3 is CASSFDRRGGTEAFF. CDR3 nucleotides: TGTGCCAGCAGTTTCGATCGCAGGGGTGGCACTGAAGCTTTCTTT.

This rearrangement joins TRBV5-1 to TRBJ2-6, with 12 bases that match TRBD1. The V and J ends lost 4 bases and 4 bases, in that order; junction bases with no gene match: 3. This CDR3 region has 16 residues. Per germline, CDR1 SGHRS and CDR2 YFSETQ. The CDR3 region is CASSRDRGPGANVLTF. In DNA form, the CDR3 reads TGCGCCAGCAGCCGGGACAGGGGGCCCGGGGCCAACGTCCTGACTTTC.

This sequence joins TRBV2 and TRBJ1-2, with TRBD1 matching over 8 bases. V was clipped by 4 bases and J by 6 bases; unmatched bases: 10. From germline, CDR1 is SNHLY and CDR2 FYNNEI. The CDR3 is 15 residues long. The CDR3: CASSGGGQAGHGYTF. For the CDR3, the DNA is TGTGCCAGCAGTGGCGGGGGACAGGCGGGGCATGGCTACACCTTC.

J is TRBJ2-5 and V is TRBV7-2, with 10 nucleotides matching TRBD1. Germline assignment: CDR1 SGHTA and CDR2 FQGNSA. The CDR3 sequence is 18 residues long. Trimming cost V 0 bases and J 4 bases; bases outside gene matches: 11. DNA for the CDR3: TGTGCCAGCAGCTTAGCGTATTTGGGACAGGGGTATGGAGAGACCCAGTACTTC. This translates into CASSLAYLGQGYGETQYF.

This clone was found a few times. The chain is built from TRBV18 and TRBJ1-5; TRBD1 is a possible D gene (6 bases). Trimming pared 0 bases from V and 2 bases from J, leaving 8 bases between. The CDR3 contains 15 residues. Germline V gene lookup returns CDR1 KGHSH and CDR2 LQKENI. The CDR3: CASSPPGAGNQPQHF. Written as DNA, the CDR3 is TGTGCCAGCTCACCACCGGGGGCGGGCAATCAGCCCCAGCATTTT.

The chain carries TRBV5-4 and TRBJ1-1; 8 nucleotides agree with TRBD1. V shed 2 bases, J shed 4 bases, and the junction held 7 bases outside the gene matches. CDR3 size: 15 residues. Germline CDR1 is SGHNT and CDR2 is YYREEE (reference sequence). The CDR3 DNA follows: TGTGCCAGCAGCTTACGGACAGGGAGAGGCACTGAAGCTTTCTTT. Translating it yields CASSLRTGRGTEAFF. The variable domain in full, completed from reference TRBV5-4 and TRBJ1-1, reads ETGVTQSPTHLIKTRGQQVTLRCSSQSGHNTVSWYQQALGQGPQFIFQYYREEENGRGNFPPRFSGLQFPNYSSELNVNALELDDSALYLCASSLRTGRGTEAFFGQGTRLTVV.

The J gene is TRBJ1-1, the V gene TRBV11-3; the match to TRBD1 covers 7 bases. CDR1 SGHNT and CDR2 YENEEA come from the germline V gene. The CDR3 contains 15 residues. The trim removed 5 bases at V and 3 bases at J, leaving 9 bases unmatched. Here the CDR3 DNA reads TGTGCCAGCAGCGCAACAGGGGCTTTGCACACTGAAGCTTTCTTT. This sequence encodes CASSATGALHTEAFF.

This rearrangement joins TRBV4-2 to TRBJ2-1, with a possible D match to TRBD2 (6 bases). Trimming took 1 base from V and 8 from J, leaving 12 bases between them. Germline loops: CDR1 LGHNA, CDR2 YNFKEQ. The CDR3 loop spans 14 amino acids. CDR3 coding DNA: TGTGCCAGCAGCCAAGTCGGGGGAACGGATGAGCAGTTCTTC. Encoded protein: CASSQVGGTDEQFF.

The rearrangement links TRBV3-1 (or the pseudogene TRBV3-2) to TRBJ1-3, with a possible D match to TRBD1 (5 bases). The germline V and J ends were trimmed by 3 bases and 3 bases, with 9 bases remaining between them. The germline CDR1 and CDR2 sequences are LGHDT and YNNKEL (reference sequence). This CDR3 is 14 amino acids long. CDR3 amino acids: CASSQQGVGNTIYF. The CDR3 DNA is TGTGCCAGCAGCCAGCAAGGGGTTGGAAACACCATATATTTT.

This sequence joins TRBV2 and TRBJ1-2, with 7 nucleotides matching TRBD1. Germline V gene sequence: CDR1 SNHLY, CDR2 FYNNEI. This CDR3 region has 14 residues. The junction had 8 bases not matched to a gene; V was cut back by 6 bases and J by 4 bases. CDR3 region: CASRGDSLVYGYTF. The DNA for the CDR3 is TGTGCCAGCAGGGGGGACAGTCTGGTCTATGGCTACACCTTC.

This clone was detected only once. The rearrangement uses TRBV27 and TRBJ2-1; D may be TRBD2 (6 bases). The ends were cut back, 6 bases at V and 8 bases at J, with 20 bases in the middle. CDR3 length: 15 amino acids. Germline V gene data show CDR1 as MNHEY and CDR2 as SMNVEV (reference sequence). This chain's CDR3 is CASRSPRGTQDEQFF. The CDR3 DNA reads TGTGCCAGCAGGTCCCCCCGAGGGACTCAGGATGAGCAGTTCTTC.